This T cell receptor beta chain originates from a study of Graves' ophthalmopathy and Graves' hyperthyroidism. Amplification of TCR beta CDR3 regions used RNA transcripts. HTBI-primed RT-PCR formed the first round, and a multiplex PCR formed the second. Via MiXCR, TCRdb re-called the multiplex PCR reads, giving one row per CDR3 protein. This table holds about 660,000 distinct CDR3 sequences, over 40% found once. This receptor was identified in an adult man with Graves' ophthalmopathy. Sequencing was performed on peripheral blood.

Here the CDR3 reads CASAVGRETEAFF. The CDR3, as DNA: TGTGCCAGCGCGGTTGGACGGGAGACTGAAGCTTTCTTT. This sequence joins TRBV7-3 and TRBJ1-1, with no clear D. CDR1 and CDR2 (germline): SGHTA, FQGTGA. V gave up 8 bases and J gave up 5 bases, with 15 bases separating them. The CDR3 sequence is 13 residues long. Full variable domain (remainder filled in from reference TRBV7-3 and TRBJ1-1): GAGVSQTPSNKVTEKGKYVELRCDPISGHTALYWYRQSLGQGPEFLIYFQGTGAADDSGLPNDRFFAVRPEGSVSTLKIQRTERGDSAVYLCASAVGRETEAFFGQGTRLTVV.